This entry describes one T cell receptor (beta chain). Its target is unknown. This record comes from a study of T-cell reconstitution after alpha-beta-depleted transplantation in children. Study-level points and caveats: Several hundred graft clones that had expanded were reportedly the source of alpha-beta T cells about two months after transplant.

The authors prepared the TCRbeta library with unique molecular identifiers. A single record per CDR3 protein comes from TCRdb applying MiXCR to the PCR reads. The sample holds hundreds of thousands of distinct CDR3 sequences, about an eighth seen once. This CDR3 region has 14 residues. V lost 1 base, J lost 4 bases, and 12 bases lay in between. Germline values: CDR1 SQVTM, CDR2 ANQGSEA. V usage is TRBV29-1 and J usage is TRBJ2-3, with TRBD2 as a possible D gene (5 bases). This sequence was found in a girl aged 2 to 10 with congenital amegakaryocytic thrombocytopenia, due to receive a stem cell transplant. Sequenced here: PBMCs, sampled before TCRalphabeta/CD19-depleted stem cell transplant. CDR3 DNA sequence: TGCAGCGTTGAAGGGAGGCGAGTCCCAGATACGCAGTATTTT. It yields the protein CSVEGRRVPDTQYF.